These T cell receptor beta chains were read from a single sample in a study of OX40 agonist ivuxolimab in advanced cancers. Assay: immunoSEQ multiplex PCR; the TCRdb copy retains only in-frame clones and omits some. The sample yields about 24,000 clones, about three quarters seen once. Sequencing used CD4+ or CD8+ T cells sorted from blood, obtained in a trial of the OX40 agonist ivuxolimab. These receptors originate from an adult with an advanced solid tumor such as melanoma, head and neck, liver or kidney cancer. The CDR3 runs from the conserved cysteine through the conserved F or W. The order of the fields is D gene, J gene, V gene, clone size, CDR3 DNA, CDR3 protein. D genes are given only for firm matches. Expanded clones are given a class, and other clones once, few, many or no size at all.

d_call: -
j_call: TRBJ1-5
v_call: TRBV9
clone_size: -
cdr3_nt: TGTGCCAGCAGCGTCGACGGGGGCGACAATCAGCCCCAGCATTTT
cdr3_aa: CASSVDGGDNQPQHF

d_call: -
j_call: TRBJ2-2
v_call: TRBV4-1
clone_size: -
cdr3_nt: TGCGCCAGCAGCATAAGACCCAGGGACCCCGGGGAGCTGTTTTTT
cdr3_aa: CASSIRPRDPGELFF

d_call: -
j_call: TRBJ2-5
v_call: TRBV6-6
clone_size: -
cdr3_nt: TGTGCCAGCAACCTGCGAACGGGGACCCAGTACTTC
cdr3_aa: CASNLRTGTQYF

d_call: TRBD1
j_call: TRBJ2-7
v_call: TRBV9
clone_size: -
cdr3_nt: TGTGCCAGCAGCCCGGGACAGGGAACCTACGAGCAGTACTTC
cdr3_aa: CASSPGQGTYEQYF

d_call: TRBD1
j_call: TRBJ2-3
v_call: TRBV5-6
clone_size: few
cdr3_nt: TGTGCCAGCAGTCGGGGTCAGGGACAGGGGACAGATACGCAGTATTTT
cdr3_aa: CASSRGQGQGTDTQYF

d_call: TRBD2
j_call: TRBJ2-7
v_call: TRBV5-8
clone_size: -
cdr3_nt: TGTGCCAGCAGCCAAGAGAATAGCGGGGGGGCCGGGTCCTACGAGCAGTACTTC
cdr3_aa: CASSQENSGGAGSYEQYF

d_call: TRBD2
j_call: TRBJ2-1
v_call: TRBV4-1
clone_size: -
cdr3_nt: TGCGCCAGCAGCCAAGGCCCCGCGGGGGCCTACAATGAGCAGTTCTTC
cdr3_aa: CASSQGPAGAYNEQFF

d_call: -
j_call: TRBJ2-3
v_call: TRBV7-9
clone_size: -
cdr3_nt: TGTGCCAGCAGCGCACTAGCACAGAGCACAGATACGCAGTATTTT
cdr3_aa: CASSALAQSTDTQYF

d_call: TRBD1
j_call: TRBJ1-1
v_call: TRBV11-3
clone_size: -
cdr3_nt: TGTGCCAGCAGCCCGGGACAGCTGAACACTGAAGCTTTCTTT
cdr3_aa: CASSPGQLNTEAFF

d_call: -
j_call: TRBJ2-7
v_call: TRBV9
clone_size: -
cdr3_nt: TGTGCCAGCAGCGTAGTCGGGAGTTCCTACGAGCAGTACTTC
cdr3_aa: CASSVVGSSYEQYF

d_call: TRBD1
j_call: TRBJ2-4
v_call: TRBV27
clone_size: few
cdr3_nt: TGTGCCAGCAGTTTATCCCAAGGACAGGGGGGGCTAGCCAAAAACATTCAGTACTTC
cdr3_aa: CASSLSQGQGGLAKNIQYF

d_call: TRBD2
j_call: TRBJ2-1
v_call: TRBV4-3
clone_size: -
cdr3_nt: TGCGCCAGCAGCCGGTTGACAGGGAGAGCGGGAGGAGGGTATGAGCAGTTCTTC
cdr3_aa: CASSRLTGRAGGGYEQFF

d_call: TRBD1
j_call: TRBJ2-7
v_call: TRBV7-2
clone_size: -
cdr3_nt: TGTGCCAGCAGCACTCCGGGACAGGGGGCCTACGAGCAGTACTTC
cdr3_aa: CASSTPGQGAYEQYF

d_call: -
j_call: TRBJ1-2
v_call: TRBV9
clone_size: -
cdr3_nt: TGTGCCAGCAGCGTATCGGCAATCCATGGCTACACCTTC
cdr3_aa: CASSVSAIHGYTF

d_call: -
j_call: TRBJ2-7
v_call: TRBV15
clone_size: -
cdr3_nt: TGTGCCACCAGCAGAGTCACGCCACGCGAGCAGTACTTC
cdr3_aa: CATSRVTPREQYF

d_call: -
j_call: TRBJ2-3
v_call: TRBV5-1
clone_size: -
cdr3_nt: TGCGCCAGCAGCCCTCTAGGGGGGCCAGATACGCAGTATTTT
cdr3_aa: CASSPLGGPDTQYF

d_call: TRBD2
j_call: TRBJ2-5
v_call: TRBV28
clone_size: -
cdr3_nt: TGTGCCAGCAGTCCGGGGCTAGCGGGCGGAAAAGAGACCCAGTACTTC
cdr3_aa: CASSPGLAGGKETQYF

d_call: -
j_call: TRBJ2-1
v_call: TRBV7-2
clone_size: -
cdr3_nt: TGTGCCAGCAGCTTTCTAAGGGCGGGGAGCTCCTACAATGAGCAGTTCTTC
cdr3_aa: CASSFLRAGSSYNEQFF

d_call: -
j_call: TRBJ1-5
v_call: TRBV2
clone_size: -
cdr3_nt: TGTGCCAGCGAAATCGTCAGAGGCAATCAGCCCCAGCATTTT
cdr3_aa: CASEIVRGNQPQHF

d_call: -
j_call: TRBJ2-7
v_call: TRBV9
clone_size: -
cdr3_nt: TGTGCCAGCAGCGTCTCAGGGACTTCCCCCTACGAGCAGTACTTC
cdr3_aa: CASSVSGTSPYEQYF

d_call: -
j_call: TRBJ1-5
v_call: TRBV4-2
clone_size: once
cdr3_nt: TGTGCCAGCAGCCAAGAAATCGAGGGTTCGCCCCAGCATTTT
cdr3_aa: CASSQEIEGSPQHF

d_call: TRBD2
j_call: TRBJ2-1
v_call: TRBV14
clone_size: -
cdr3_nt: TGTGCCAGCAGCGATACTAGCGCCACCTACAATGAGCAGTTCTTC
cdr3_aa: CASSDTSATYNEQFF

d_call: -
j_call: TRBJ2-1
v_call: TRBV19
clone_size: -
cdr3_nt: TGTGCCAGTAGTGGACGGTACAATGAGCAGTTCTTC
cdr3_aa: CASSGRYNEQFF

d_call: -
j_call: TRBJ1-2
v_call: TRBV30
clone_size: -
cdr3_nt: TGTGCCTGGAGAGGAACCCCGGGATTCTATGGCTACACCTTC
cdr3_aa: CAWRGTPGFYGYTF

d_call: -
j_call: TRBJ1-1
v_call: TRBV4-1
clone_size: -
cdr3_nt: TGCGCCAGCAGCCACCGGACAGATAGAAACACTGAAGCTTTCTTT
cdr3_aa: CASSHRTDRNTEAFF

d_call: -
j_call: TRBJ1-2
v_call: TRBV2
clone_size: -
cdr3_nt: TGTGCCAGCAGTGATCTTGGGGATGGCTACACCTTC
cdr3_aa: CASSDLGDGYTF

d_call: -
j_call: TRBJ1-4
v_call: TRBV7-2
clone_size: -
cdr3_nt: TGTGCCAGCAGCCGAGGCGGACAGATTAATGAAAAACTGTTTTTT
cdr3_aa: CASSRGGQINEKLFF